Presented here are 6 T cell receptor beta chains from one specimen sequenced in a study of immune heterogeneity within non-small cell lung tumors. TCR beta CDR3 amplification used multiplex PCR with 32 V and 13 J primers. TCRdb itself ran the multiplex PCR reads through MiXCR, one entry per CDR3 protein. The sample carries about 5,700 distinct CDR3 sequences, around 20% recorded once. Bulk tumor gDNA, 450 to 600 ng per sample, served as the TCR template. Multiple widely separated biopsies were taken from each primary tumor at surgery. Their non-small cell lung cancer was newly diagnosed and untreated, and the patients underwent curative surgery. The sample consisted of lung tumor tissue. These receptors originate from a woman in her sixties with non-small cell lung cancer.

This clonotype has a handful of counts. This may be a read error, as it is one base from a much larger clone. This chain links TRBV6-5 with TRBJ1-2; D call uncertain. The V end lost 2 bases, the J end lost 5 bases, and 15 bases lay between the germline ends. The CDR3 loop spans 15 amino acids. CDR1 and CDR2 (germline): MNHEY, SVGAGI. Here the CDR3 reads CASSYGGREKYGYTF. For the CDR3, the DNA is TGTGCCAGCAGTTACGGAGGACGCGAGAAATATGGCTACACCTTC.

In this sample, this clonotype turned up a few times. The CDR3 loop reads CASRRLAGVSTGELFF. CDR3 bases: TGTGCCAGCCGGCGACTAGCGGGAGTGTCCACCGGGGAGCTGTTTTTT. This chain joins TRBV6-2 or TRBV6-3 and TRBJ2-2, with 12 bases fitting TRBD2. This CDR3 contains 16 residues. From germline, CDR1 is MNHEY and CDR2 SVGEGT. Germline trimming cut 8 bases from V and 4 bases from J; bases unmatched to any gene: 8.

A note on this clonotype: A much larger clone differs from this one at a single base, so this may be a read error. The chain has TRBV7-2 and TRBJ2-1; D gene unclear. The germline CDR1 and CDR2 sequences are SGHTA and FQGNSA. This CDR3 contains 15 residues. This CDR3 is CANSPPRLTYNEQFF. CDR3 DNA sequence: TGTGCCAACAGCCCCCCGAGGCTTACCTACAATGAGCAGTTCTTC.

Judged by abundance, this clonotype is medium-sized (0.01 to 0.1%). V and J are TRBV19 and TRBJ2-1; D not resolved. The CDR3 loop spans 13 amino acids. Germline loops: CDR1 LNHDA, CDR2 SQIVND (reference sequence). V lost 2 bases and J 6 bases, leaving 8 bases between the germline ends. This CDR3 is CASSISSSNEQFF. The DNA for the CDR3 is TGTGCCAGTAGTATATCGAGTTCCAATGAGCAGTTCTTC. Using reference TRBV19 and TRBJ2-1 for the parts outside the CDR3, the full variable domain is DGGITQSPKYLFRKEGQNVTLSCEQNLNHDAMYWYRQDPGQGLRLIYYSQIVNDFQKGDIAEGYSVSREKKESFPLTVTSAQKNPTAFYLCASSISSSNEQFFGPGTRLTVL.

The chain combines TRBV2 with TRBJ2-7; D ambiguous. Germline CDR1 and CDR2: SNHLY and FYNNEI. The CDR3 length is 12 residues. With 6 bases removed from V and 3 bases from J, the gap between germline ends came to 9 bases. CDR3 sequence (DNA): TGTGCCAGCAGCGACACTGACTACGAGCAGTACTTC. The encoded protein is CASSDTDYEQYF.

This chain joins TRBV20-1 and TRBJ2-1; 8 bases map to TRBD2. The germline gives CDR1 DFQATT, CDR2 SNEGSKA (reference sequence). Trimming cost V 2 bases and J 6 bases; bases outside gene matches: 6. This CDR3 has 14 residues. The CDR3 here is CSARRLAGCNEQFF. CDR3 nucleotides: TGCAGTGCTAGAAGGCTAGCGGGTTGCAATGAGCAGTTCTTC.